The 14 T cell receptor beta chains below come from one sample, sequenced in a study of Graves' ophthalmopathy and Graves' hyperthyroidism. Scientists amplified the TCR beta CDR3 regions from RNA transcripts. HTBI-primed RT-PCR formed the first round, and a multiplex PCR formed the second. A single record per CDR3 protein comes from TCRdb applying MiXCR to the multiplex PCR reads. The sample includes about 390,000 distinct CDR3 sequences, approximately 17% seen only once; the top ten take roughly 2.4%. Specimen: peripheral blood. These receptors all come from an adult woman with stable Graves' hyperthyroidism.

The sample holds many counts of this clonotype. The CDR3 sequence is CASSLRDRATQTQYF. The CDR3 DNA sequence: TGCGCCAGCAGCCTCCGGGACAGGGCGACGCAGACCCAGTACTTC. The V and J genes are TRBV4-1 and TRBJ2-5; TRBD1 matches 9 bases. The germline gives CDR1 MGHRA, CDR2 YSYEKL. Trimming at V came to 4 bases and at J to 6 bases, leaving 9 bases not matched to a gene. This CDR3 region has 15 residues.

This chain connects TRBV20-1 to TRBJ1-2; the match to TRBD1 covers 9 bases. CDR1 is DFQATT and CDR2 is SNEGSKA in the germline V gene (reference sequence). The CDR3 length is 11 residues. J lost 7 bases, V lost 6 bases, and 3 bases had no gene match. The CDR3 DNA reads as TGCAGTGCCAGACAGGGGGTTGGCTACACCTTC. This gives the protein CSARQGVGYTF.

This clonotype occurred many times. The chain carries TRBV9 and TRBJ2-7, with 9 bases fitting TRBD2. CDR1 is SGDLS and CDR2 is YYNGEE in the germline V gene. The V segment lost 0 bases and the J segment 3 bases; nucleotides outside the gene matches: 1. The CDR3 is 14 residues long. The CDR3 region has the DNA TGTGCCAGCAGCGTAGCAGCGGGAGGCTACGAGCAGTACTTC. Translating it yields CASSVAAGGYEQYF.

Many counts were recorded for this clonotype. This rearrangement joins TRBV24-1 to TRBJ1-2; no clear D gene. Per the germline V gene, CDR1 is KGHDR and CDR2 is SFDVKD. The CDR3 spans 14 residues. The V gene lost 5 bases and the J gene lost 3 bases, with 12 bases spanning the gap. CDR3 sequence reads: CATSAPPSDYGYTF. The CDR3, as DNA: TGTGCCACCAGTGCCCCACCCTCGGACTATGGCTACACCTTC.

J is TRBJ2-3 and V is TRBV6-2 or TRBV6-3, with 13 bases identical to TRBD2. The CDR3 is 16 residues long. Germline V lookup: CDR1 MNHEY, CDR2 SVGEGT. Losses at the gene ends were 6 bases for V and 5 bases for J; bases not matched to a gene: 8. The CDR3 DNA follows: TGTGCCAGCAGGCGGACTAGCGGGAGTGTTGTAGATACGCAGTATTTT. Translated: CASRRTSGSVVDTQYF.

This clonotype was counted at least ten times. The chain carries TRBV7-9 and TRBJ1-1; D is unresolved. The CDR3 sequence is 12 residues long. Germline CDR1 is SEHNR and CDR2 is FQNEAQ (reference sequence). Trimming shortened V by 8 bases and J by 7 bases, and 14 bases separated the two germline ends. This chain's CDR3 is CASDGVAGEAFF. Written as DNA, the CDR3 is TGTGCCAGCGACGGGGTTGCTGGTGAAGCTTTCTTT.

V and J are TRBV15 and TRBJ1-5; D gene uncertain. The V end was cut by 3 bases, the J end by 6 bases, with 3 bases between. The CDR3 totals 11 residues. Germline V gene sequence: CDR1 LNHNV, CDR2 YYDKDF (reference sequence). This chain's CDR3 is CATSSPQPQHF. CDR3 DNA: TGTGCCACCAGCAGTCCTCAGCCCCAGCATTTT. Together with reference TRBV15 and TRBJ1-5, the CDR3 gives the full variable domain: DAMVIQNPRYQVTQFGKPVTLSCSQTLNHNVMYWYQQKSSQAPKLLFHYYDKDFNNEADTPDNFQSRRPNTSFCFLDIRSPGLGDTAMYLCATSSPQPQHFGDGTRLSIL.

J is TRBJ2-2 and V is TRBV20-1, with a weak D call TRBD2 (6 bases). This CDR3 is 14 amino acids long. From germline, CDR1 is DFQATT and CDR2 SNEGSKA (reference sequence). V lost 5 bases to trimming and J lost 1 base, with 11 bases between them. CDR3 sequence: CSAAFGGNTGELFF. In DNA, the CDR3 is TGCAGTGCTGCATTCGGGGGGAACACCGGGGAGCTGTTTTTT.

This clonotype turned up a few times. The V gene is TRBV7-9, the J gene TRBJ2-5; D is perhaps TRBD1 or TRBD2 (5 bases each). V lost 4 bases and J 2 bases, leaving 14 bases between the germline ends. The CDR3 extends over 15 amino acids. The V gene's germline CDR1 is SEHNR and CDR2 FQNEAQ (reference sequence). The chain's CDR3 is CASSSIGTQQETQYF. In DNA, the CDR3 is TGTGCCAGCAGCTCCATTGGGACGCAACAAGAGACCCAGTACTTC.

This clonotype was detected many times. The rearrangement uses TRBV12-3 or TRBV12-4 and TRBJ2-5; tentatively, D is TRBD1 or TRBD2 (5 bases each). Trimming shortened V by 4 bases and J by 5 bases, and 14 bases separated the two germline ends. CDR3 length: 14 amino acids. The CDR3 DNA reads as TGTGCCAGCAGTTCCGTGGGGGTTGGTGAGACCCAGTACTTC. Protein product: CASSSVGVGETQYF.

The rearrangement joins TRBV29-1 to TRBJ2-7, with TRBD2 as a possible D gene (6 bases). The CDR3 runs 13 residues. Trimming stripped 3 bases from V and 6 bases from J, with 15 bases between. The germline CDR1 and CDR2 sequences are SQVTM and ANQGSEA. CDR3 region: CSVDMSEGLEQYF. DNA of the CDR3: TGCAGCGTTGATATGTCGGAGGGTCTCGAGCAGTACTTC.

In this sample, this clonotype turned up many times. This chain joins TRBV6-2 or TRBV6-3 and TRBJ1-1; 9 bases map to TRBD1. Germline V gene data show CDR1 as MNHEY and CDR2 as SVGEGT. Trimming removed 7 bases from V and 6 bases from J; junction bases left unmatched: 9. The CDR3 is 14 residues long. CDR3 nucleotides: TGTGCCAGCACCCCGTTGGACAGGGGTTCTGAAGCTTTCTTT. Translation gives CASTPLDRGSEAFF.

This clonotype was picked up many times. This chain links TRBV4-1 with TRBJ2-7; 7 bases are shared with TRBD2. Germline trimming cut 0 bases from V and 1 base from J; bases unmatched to any gene: 9. Germline CDR1 MGHRA, CDR2 YSYEKL. The CDR3 is 17 amino acids. CDR3 in amino acids: CASSQDSGSSGSYEQYF. The CDR3 region has the DNA TGCGCCAGCAGCCAAGATTCTGGGTCTAGCGGATCCTACGAGCAGTACTTC.

There are many counts of this clonotype. The chain has TRBV6-1 and TRBJ2-5; 12 nucleotides align to TRBD2. V lost 5 bases, J lost 3 bases, and 4 bases stayed unmatched. CDR3 length: 15 residues. CDR1 and CDR2 from the germline V gene are MNHNS and SASEGT. CDR3 region: CASSRTSGDEETQYF. The CDR3 DNA reads TGTGCCAGCAGTAGGACTAGCGGGGATGAAGAGACCCAGTACTTC.